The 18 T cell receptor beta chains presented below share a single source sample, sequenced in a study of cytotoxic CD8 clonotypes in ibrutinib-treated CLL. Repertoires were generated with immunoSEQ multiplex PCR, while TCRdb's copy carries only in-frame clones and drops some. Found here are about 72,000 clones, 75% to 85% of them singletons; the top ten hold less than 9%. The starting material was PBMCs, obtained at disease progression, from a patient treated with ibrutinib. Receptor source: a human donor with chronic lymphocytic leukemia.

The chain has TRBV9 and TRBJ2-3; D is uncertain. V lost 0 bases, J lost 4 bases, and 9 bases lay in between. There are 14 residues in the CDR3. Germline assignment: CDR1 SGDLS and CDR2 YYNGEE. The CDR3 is CASSVGPGADTQYF. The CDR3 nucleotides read TGTGCCAGCAGCGTAGGCCCGGGCGCAGATACGCAGTATTTT.

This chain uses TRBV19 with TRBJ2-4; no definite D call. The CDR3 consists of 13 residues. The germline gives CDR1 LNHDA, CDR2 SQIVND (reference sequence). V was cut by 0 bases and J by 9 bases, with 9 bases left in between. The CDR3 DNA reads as TGTGCCAGTAGTATAGATCAACGGCGCATTCAGTACTTC. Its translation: CASSIDQRRIQYF.

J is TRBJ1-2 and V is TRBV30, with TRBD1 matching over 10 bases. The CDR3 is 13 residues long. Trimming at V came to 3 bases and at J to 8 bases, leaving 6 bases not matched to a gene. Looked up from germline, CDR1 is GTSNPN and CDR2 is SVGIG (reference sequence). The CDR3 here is CAWSVTGGGGYTF. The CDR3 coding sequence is TGTGCCTGGAGCGTGACAGGGGGCGGAGGCTACACCTTC.

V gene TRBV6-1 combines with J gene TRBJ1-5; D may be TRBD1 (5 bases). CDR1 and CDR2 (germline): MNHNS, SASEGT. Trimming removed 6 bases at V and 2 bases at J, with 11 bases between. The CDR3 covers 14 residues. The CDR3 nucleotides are TGTGCCAGCAGATGGGGCTTCGGCAATCAGCCCCAGCATTTT. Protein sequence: CASRWGFGNQPQHF.

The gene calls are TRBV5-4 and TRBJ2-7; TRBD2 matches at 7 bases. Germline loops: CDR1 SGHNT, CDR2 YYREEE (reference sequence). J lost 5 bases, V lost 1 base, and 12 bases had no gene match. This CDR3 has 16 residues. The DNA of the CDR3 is TGTGCCAGCAGCTTGTTTGGCGGGGGTATTATCGACGAGCAGTACTTC. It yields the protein CASSLFGGGIIDEQYF.

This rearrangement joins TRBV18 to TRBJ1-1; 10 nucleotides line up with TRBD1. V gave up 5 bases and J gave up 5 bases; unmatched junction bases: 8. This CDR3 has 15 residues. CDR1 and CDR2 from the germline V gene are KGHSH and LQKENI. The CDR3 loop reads CASSEGQGFSTEAFF. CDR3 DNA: TGTGCCAGCTCAGAGGGACAGGGGTTTAGTACTGAAGCTTTCTTT.

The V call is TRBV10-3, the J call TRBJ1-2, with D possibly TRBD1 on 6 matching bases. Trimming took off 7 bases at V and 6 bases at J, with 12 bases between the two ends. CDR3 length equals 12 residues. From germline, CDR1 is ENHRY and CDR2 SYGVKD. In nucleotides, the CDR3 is TGTGCCATCAACCAGGGGTCGAATGGCTACACCTTC. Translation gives CAINQGSNGYTF.

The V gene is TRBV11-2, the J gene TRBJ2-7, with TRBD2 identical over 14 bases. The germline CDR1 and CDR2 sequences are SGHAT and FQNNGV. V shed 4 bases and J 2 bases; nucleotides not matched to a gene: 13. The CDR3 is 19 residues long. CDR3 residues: CASSSAGTSGGRNPYEQYF. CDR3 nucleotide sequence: TGTGCCAGCAGCTCCGCCGGGACTAGCGGGGGACGAAACCCCTACGAGCAGTACTTC.

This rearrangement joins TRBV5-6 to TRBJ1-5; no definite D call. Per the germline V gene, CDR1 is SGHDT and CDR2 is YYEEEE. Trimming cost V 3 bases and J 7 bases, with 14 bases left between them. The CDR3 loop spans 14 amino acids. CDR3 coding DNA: TGTGCCAGCAGCTACGCCGGTTCCCTCCAGCCCCAGCATTTT. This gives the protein CASSYAGSLQPQHF.

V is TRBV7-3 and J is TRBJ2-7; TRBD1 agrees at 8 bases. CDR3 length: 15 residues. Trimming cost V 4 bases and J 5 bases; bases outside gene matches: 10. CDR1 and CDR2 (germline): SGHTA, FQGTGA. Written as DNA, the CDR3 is TGTGCCAGCAGCTCGGCCGGGACAGGACTTCACGAGCAGTACTTC. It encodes CASSSAGTGLHEQYF.

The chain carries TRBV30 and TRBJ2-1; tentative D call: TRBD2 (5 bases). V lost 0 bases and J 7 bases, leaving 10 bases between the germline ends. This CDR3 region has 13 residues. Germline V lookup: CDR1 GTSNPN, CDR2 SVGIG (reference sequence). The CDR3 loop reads CAWSVTSGNEQFF. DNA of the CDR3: TGTGCCTGGAGTGTCACTAGTGGAAATGAGCAGTTCTTC.

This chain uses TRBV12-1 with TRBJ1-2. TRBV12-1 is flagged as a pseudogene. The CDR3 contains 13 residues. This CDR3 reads CASSSTWGYGYTF. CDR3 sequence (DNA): TGTGCCAGCAGCTCCACGTGGGGCTATGGCTACACCTTC.

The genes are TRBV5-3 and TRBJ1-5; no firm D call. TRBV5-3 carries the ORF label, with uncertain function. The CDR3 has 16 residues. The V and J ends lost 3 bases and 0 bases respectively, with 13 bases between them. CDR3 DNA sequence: TGTGCCAGAAGCTCAGACAAGTACTATAGCAATCAGCCCCAGCATTTT. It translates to CARSSDKYYSNQPQHF.

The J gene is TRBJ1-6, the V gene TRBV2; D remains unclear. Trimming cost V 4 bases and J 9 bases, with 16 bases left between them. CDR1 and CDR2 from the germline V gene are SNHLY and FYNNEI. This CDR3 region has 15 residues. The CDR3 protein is CASSVEQYVASPLHF. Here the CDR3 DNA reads TGTGCCAGCAGTGTGGAACAGTATGTAGCTTCACCCCTCCACTTT.

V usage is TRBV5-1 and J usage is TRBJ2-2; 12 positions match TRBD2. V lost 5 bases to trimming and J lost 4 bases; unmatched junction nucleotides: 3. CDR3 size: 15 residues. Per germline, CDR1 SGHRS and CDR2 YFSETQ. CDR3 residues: CASSLAGGRTGELFF. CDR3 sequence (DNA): TGCGCCAGCAGTCTAGCGGGGGGGCGCACCGGGGAGCTGTTTTTT. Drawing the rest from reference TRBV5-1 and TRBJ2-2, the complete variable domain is KAGVTQTPRYLIKTRGQQVTLSCSPISGHRSVSWYQQTPGQGLQFLFEYFSETQRNKGNFPGRFSGRQFSNSRSEMNVSTLELGDSALYLCASSLAGGRTGELFFGEGSRLTVL.

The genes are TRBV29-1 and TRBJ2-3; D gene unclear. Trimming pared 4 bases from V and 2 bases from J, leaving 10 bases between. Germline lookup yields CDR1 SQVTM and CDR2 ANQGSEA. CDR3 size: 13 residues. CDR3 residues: CSVGPRYTDTQYF. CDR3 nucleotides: TGCAGCGTTGGCCCCCGGTACACAGATACGCAGTATTTT.

The CDR3 coding sequence is TGTGCCAGCTCACCAGGCAGGGAGGTTGGCTACACCTTC. Encoded protein: CASSPGREVGYTF. The rearrangement joins TRBV18 to TRBJ1-2; possibly TRBD1 for D (5 bases). Trimming removed 2 bases from V and 7 bases from J, with 11 bases in between. This CDR3 spans 13 amino acids. Germline CDR1 reads KGHSH; CDR2 reads LQKENI.

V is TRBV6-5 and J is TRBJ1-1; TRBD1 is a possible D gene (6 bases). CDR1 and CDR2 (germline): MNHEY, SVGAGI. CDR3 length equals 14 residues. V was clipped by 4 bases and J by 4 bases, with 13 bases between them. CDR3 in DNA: TGTGCCAGCAGTTTACCAGGGGTTTCCACTGAAGCTTTCTTT. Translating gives CASSLPGVSTEAFF.